The 18 T cell receptor beta chains reported below all come from one sample, sequenced in a study of T cells in Graves' hyperthyroidism and ophthalmopathy. Amplified regions were TCR beta CDR3 sequences from RNA transcripts. The HTBI primer set served for first-round RT-PCR of the TCR CDR3. TCRdb reprocessed the multiplex PCR reads with MiXCR, giving one entry per CDR3 protein. The table has hundreds of thousands of distinct CDR3 sequences, roughly 45% seen once. Sample: peripheral blood or thyroid tissue (not recorded which). The receptor source for this set is an adult man with Graves' disease, either hyperthyroidism or ophthalmopathy (not recorded which).

The genes are TRBV2 and TRBJ1-1, with TRBD1 matching over 8 bases. The CDR3 has 15 amino acids. Germline loops: CDR1 SNHLY, CDR2 FYNNEI. The ends lost 5 bases at V and 5 bases at J; junction bases unmatched: 10. The CDR3 loop reads CASSTRTGKVTEAFF. The CDR3 region has the DNA TGTGCCAGCAGTACGCGGACAGGGAAAGTGACTGAAGCTTTCTTT.

For this clonotype: A much larger clone is a single base away; this may be a read error. This CDR3 is missing its conserved last phenylalanine or tryptophan, likely due to a read error. This sequence joins TRBV7-3 and TRBJ2-5; 10 positions agree with TRBD2. CDR1 SGHTA and CDR2 FQGTGA come from the germline V gene. The CDR3 is made up of 15 amino acids. V was clipped by 2 bases and J by 4 bases; unmatched bases: 4. CDR3 nucleotides: TGTGCCAGCAGCTTATCGCCTAGCGGGGGAGAGACCCAGTACTGC. It specifies CASSLSPSGGETQYC.

This rearrangement joins TRBV11-2 to TRBJ1-4; 9 bases fit TRBD1. This CDR3 region has 15 residues. Trimming at V came to 8 bases and at J to 9 bases, leaving 13 bases not matched to a gene. Germline loops: CDR1 SGHAT, CDR2 FQNNGV. CDR3 in amino acids: CASSPPGQGRQKLFF. CDR3 bases: TGTGCCAGCTCACCACCCGGACAGGGGAGGCAAAAACTGTTTTTT.

The chain combines TRBV6-1 with TRBJ1-5, with a tentative D call TRBD1 (6 bases). The V gene lost 5 bases and the J gene lost 6 bases, with 17 bases spanning the gap. Germline V gene sequence: CDR1 MNHNS, CDR2 SASEGT. The CDR3 has 15 residues. This CDR3 reads CASSLTKGVSQPQHF. The DNA for the CDR3 is TGTGCCAGCAGTCTTACGAAGGGGGTGAGTCAGCCCCAGCATTTT.

CDR3 protein: CSLTGVTEKLFF. CDR3 sequence (DNA): TGCAGCTTAACAGGGGTTACTGAAAAACTGTTTTTT. V usage is TRBV29-1 and J usage is TRBJ1-4; 7 positions match TRBD1. V shed 8 bases and J 7 bases; nucleotides not matched to a gene: 7. The germline V gene has CDR1 SQVTM and CDR2 ANQGSEA. The CDR3 runs 12 residues.

This clonotype was counted a few times. The DNA for the CDR3 is TGTGCCAGCAGCGTCGGGACAGGGGTGACTAACTATGGCTACACCTTC. Amino acids: CASSVGTGVTNYGYTF. V gene TRBV9 combines with J gene TRBJ1-2, with TRBD1 matching over 10 bases. The CDR3 sequence is 16 residues long. The V and J ends lost 2 bases and 0 bases, in that order; junction bases with no gene match: 4. From germline, CDR1 is SGDLS and CDR2 YYNGEE.

This clonotype was seen just once. Here the CDR3 DNA reads TGTGCCACCCTTGATAAACGGGGCGATGGTTCACCCCTCCACTTT. This gives the protein CATLDKRGDGSPLHF. J is TRBJ1-6 and V is TRBV10-3; possibly TRBD1 for D (5 bases). V gave up 10 bases and J gave up 9 bases, with 22 bases separating them. This CDR3 contains 15 residues. Germline V gives CDR1 ENHRY, CDR2 SYGVKD.

V and J are TRBV7-9 and TRBJ2-6; D gene unclear. Germline V CDR1 and CDR2: SEHNR, FQNEAQ (reference sequence). The V gene lost 6 bases and the J gene lost 11 bases, with 20 bases spanning the gap. This CDR3 has 15 residues. Here the CDR3 DNA reads TGTGCCAGCAGTCCTAGGACGGTCGATGCCTACGTCCTGACTTTC. It codes for CASSPRTVDAYVLTF.

This clonotype was detected once. The chain employs TRBV7-2 and TRBJ2-2; D may be TRBD1 or TRBD2 (5 bases each). The CDR3 is made up of 14 amino acids. The germline V gene has CDR1 SGHTA and CDR2 FQGNSA. Trimming cost V 5 bases and J 2 bases, with 9 bases left between them. CDR3 in DNA: TGTGCCAGCAGCGAGGGGCCAAACACCGGGGAGCTGTTTTTT. Protein product: CASSEGPNTGELFF.

The chain combines TRBV20-1 with TRBJ2-6; D not certain. Germline V gene data show CDR1 as DFQATT and CDR2 as SNEGSKA (reference sequence). CDR3 length: 16 residues. The V and J ends lost 4 bases and 1 base respectively, with 14 bases between them. DNA of the CDR3: TGCAGTGCTACCCCGAACAGAGGATCTGGGGCCAACGTCCTGACTTTC. Translated, it gives CSATPNRGSGANVLTF.

The gene calls are TRBV20-1 and TRBJ2-7, with TRBD2 as a possible D gene (6 bases). This CDR3 has 12 amino acids. Germline V gene lookup returns CDR1 DFQATT and CDR2 SNEGSKA (reference sequence). V lost 3 bases, J lost 5 bases, and 11 bases lay in between. CDR3 bases: TGCAGTGCTAGCGGGAGAATGCACGAGCAGTACTTC. Translation: CSASGRMHEQYF.

The sample holds one count of this clonotype. The rearrangement links TRBV7-9 to TRBJ2-7, with D tentatively TRBD1 (7 bases). Germline-derived CDR1 and CDR2 are SEHNR and FQNEAQ (reference sequence). This CDR3 comprises 14 residues. Trimming took off 7 bases at V and 2 bases at J, with 15 bases between the two ends. The CDR3 coding sequence is TGTGCCAGCAAGGAGGGGGCGACCACCTACGAGCAGTACTTC. Its translation: CASKEGATTYEQYF.

V gene TRBV15 combines with J gene TRBJ2-7, with 8 bases matching TRBD2. V was clipped by 6 bases and J by 8 bases; unmatched bases: 18. This CDR3 is 16 amino acids long. Germline lookup yields CDR1 LNHNV and CDR2 YYDKDF (reference sequence). The CDR3 coding sequence is TGTGCCACCAGTCGGGAGGGCAGGAGCAATCAGCCCCAGCAGTACTTC. It yields the protein CATSREGRSNQPQQYF.

With regard to this clonotype: This may arise from a read error, as a much more abundant clone is one base away. The V gene is TRBV7-2, the J gene TRBJ2-7; possibly TRBD2 for D (6 bases). This CDR3 comprises 13 residues. Germline V lookup: CDR1 SGHTA, CDR2 FQGNSA. V was shortened by 3 bases and J by 4 bases, with 10 bases between the two germline ends. In nucleotides, the CDR3 is TGTGCCAGCAGCTTTGCTGCGGGGTACGAGCAGTACTTC. It yields the protein CASSFAAGYEQYF.

V usage is TRBV2 and J usage is TRBJ1-1, with D possibly TRBD1 on 6 matching bases. This CDR3 spans 12 amino acids. Trimming stripped 7 bases from V and 2 bases from J, with 8 bases between. Germline CDR1 SNHLY, CDR2 FYNNEI. CDR3 in amino acids: CASMDSNTEAFF. The CDR3, as DNA: TGTGCCAGCATGGACAGCAACACTGAAGCTTTCTTT.

In regard to this clonotype: An end of the junction differs from the germline gene, which may be a read error. The chain uses TRBV7-7 and TRBJ2-2; 7 bases match TRBD2. The CDR3 length is 17 residues. CDR1 SSHAT and CDR2 FNYEAQ come from the germline V gene (reference sequence). The CDR3 sequence: CASSSTTGRAGAGELFF. The DNA of the CDR3 is TGTGCTAGCAGCTCTACTACTGGACGCGCGGGGGCCGGGGAGCTGTTTTTT.

The chain carries TRBV29-1 and TRBJ2-2; TRBD1 agrees at 7 bases. The V gene's germline CDR1 is SQVTM and CDR2 ANQGSEA. V gave up 8 bases and J gave up 4 bases; unmatched junction bases: 7. The CDR3 has 13 residues. DNA of the CDR3: TGCAGCCTTGGACAGGCACGCACCGGGGAGCTGTTTTTT. As protein: CSLGQARTGELFF.

This clonotype has ten or more counts. The rearrangement links TRBV4-1 to TRBJ2-7, with 8 positions matching TRBD2. CDR3 size: 15 residues. Looked up from germline, CDR1 is MGHRA and CDR2 is YSYEKL. Unmatched junction bases numbered 4, after V lost 3 bases and J lost 0 bases. CDR3 sequence (DNA): TGCGCCAGCAGCCAGGTAGCGGGGACCTCCTACGAGCAGTACTTC. Its protein is CASSQVAGTSYEQYF.